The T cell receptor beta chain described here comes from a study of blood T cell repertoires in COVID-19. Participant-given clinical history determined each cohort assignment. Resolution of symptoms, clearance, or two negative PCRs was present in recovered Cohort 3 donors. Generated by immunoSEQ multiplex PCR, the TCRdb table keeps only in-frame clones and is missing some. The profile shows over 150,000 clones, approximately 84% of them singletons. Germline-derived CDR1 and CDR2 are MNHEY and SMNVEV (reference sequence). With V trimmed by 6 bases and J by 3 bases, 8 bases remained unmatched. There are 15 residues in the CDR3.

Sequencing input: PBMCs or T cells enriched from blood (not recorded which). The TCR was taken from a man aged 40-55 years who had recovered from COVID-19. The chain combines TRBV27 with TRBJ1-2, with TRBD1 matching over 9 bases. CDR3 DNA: TGTGCCAGCAGCTCGAACAGGGGGCCCTACTATGGCTACACCTTC. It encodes CASSSNRGPYYGYTF.